The 14 T cell receptor beta chains listed next were all sequenced from one sample in a study of technical replicates of blood from a few donors. Clones were sequenced by immunoSEQ multiplex PCR, and TCRdb holds only the in-frame ones, with some missing. The table records tens of thousands of clones, just under 95% of them present only once. The specimen was T cells isolated from PBMCs. These receptors all come from a human donor in good health.

This chain connects TRBV30 to TRBJ2-2, with D possibly being TRBD2 (5 bases). Germline CDR1 GTSNPN, CDR2 SVGIG (reference sequence). Trimming left V 0 bases short and J 5 bases short, with 16 bases between. The CDR3 covers 16 residues. The CDR3 sequence: CAWSVLPGSGTGELFF. CDR3 coding DNA: TGTGCCTGGAGTGTACTGCCGGGGTCGGGGACCGGGGAGCTGTTTTTT. The variable domain in full, completed from reference TRBV30 and TRBJ2-2, reads SQTIHQWPATLVQPVGSPLSLECTVEGTSNPNLYWYRQAAGRGLQLLFYSVGIGQISSEVPQNLSASRPQDRQFILSSKKLLLSDSGFYLCAWSVLPGSGTGELFFGEGSRLTVL.

The CDR3 DNA reads as TGCGCCAGCAGCCAAGCATTCGGTAGCGGGAGGCCGACAGATACGCAGTATTTT. Protein sequence: CASSQAFGSGRPTDTQYF. The rearrangement joins TRBV4-3 to TRBJ2-3; 10 bases fit TRBD2. CDR3 length: 18 amino acids. Germline CDR1 LGHNA, CDR2 YSLEER. The J segment lost 3 bases and the V segment lost 1 base, leaving 10 bases of the junction unmatched.

This sequence joins TRBV7-6 and TRBJ2-3; TRBD1 matches at 7 bases. CDR3 length equals 15 residues. Germline CDR1 reads SGHVS; CDR2 reads FNYEAQ. Trimming cost V 5 bases and J 4 bases; bases outside gene matches: 9. In DNA, the CDR3 is TGTGCCAGCAGCAGAGGGACAGCCACCCCAGATACGCAGTATTTT. The encoded protein is CASSRGTATPDTQYF.

The chain couples TRBV11-2 to TRBJ1-1; tentative D call: TRBD1 (6 bases). The CDR3 extends over 13 amino acids. Germline CDR1 reads SGHAT; CDR2 reads FQNNGV. V was trimmed by 10 bases and J by 2 bases, leaving 14 bases between them. CDR3 sequence reads: CATFGQFNTEAFF. The CDR3 nucleotides read TGTGCCACCTTCGGACAGTTTAACACTGAAGCTTTCTTT.

J is TRBJ1-3 and V is TRBV5-8; D call uncertain. Per germline, CDR1 SGHTS and CDR2 YDEGEE. CDR3 length equals 16 residues. The V and J ends lost 0 bases and 0 bases respectively, with 10 bases between them. The CDR3 nucleotides read TGTGCCAGCAGCTTGGGAGGGCCCGCCTCTGGAAACACCATATATTTT. It specifies CASSLGGPASGNTIYF.

The genes are TRBV27 and TRBJ2-1, with D unclear. The CDR3 covers 15 residues. CDR1 and CDR2 (germline): MNHEY, SMNVEV (reference sequence). Trimming took 2 bases from V and 1 from J, leaving 9 bases between them. This CDR3 reads CASSLRALSYNEQFF. Written as DNA, the CDR3 is TGTGCCAGCAGTTTACGAGCGCTTTCCTACAATGAGCAGTTCTTC.

This clone was detected once. This rearrangement joins TRBV7-2 to TRBJ1-4, with a weak D call TRBD1 (5 bases). In germline, CDR1 is SGHTA, CDR2 FQGNSA. The CDR3 has 15 amino acids. V was clipped by 1 base and J by 2 bases, with 8 bases between them. CDR3 nucleotide sequence: TGTGCCAGCAGCTTAGGGAGGGGCACTAATGAAAAACTGTTTTTT. It is translated as CASSLGRGTNEKLFF.

The rearrangement uses TRBV6-5 and TRBJ1-1; no reliable D call. Germline V lookup: CDR1 MNHEY, CDR2 SVGAGI. This CDR3 spans 15 amino acids. V shed 3 bases and J shed 6 bases, with 17 bases lying between them. The CDR3 loop is CASSYTGISRAEAFF. CDR3 DNA sequence: TGTGCCAGCAGTTATACGGGTATTTCGAGGGCTGAAGCTTTCTTT.

The chain links TRBV29-1 to TRBJ2-7; D is perhaps TRBD1 (6 bases). This CDR3 has 13 residues. The germline V gene encodes CDR1 SQVTM and CDR2 ANQGSEA. Trimming left V 6 bases short and J 1 base short, with 13 bases between. The CDR3 DNA sequence: TGCAGCGTCGAGCCGCAGGGGTCCTACGAGCAGTACTTC. The encoded protein is CSVEPQGSYEQYF.

The chain joins TRBV11-2 to TRBJ2-5; 8 nucleotides line up with TRBD2. This CDR3 contains 16 residues. Germline V gene data show CDR1 as SGHAT and CDR2 as FQNNGV. V shed 4 bases, J shed 2 bases, and the junction held 9 bases outside the gene matches. The CDR3 protein is CASSSKLAGMQETQYF. For the CDR3, the DNA is TGTGCCAGCAGCTCTAAATTAGCGGGAATGCAAGAGACCCAGTACTTC.

The V call is TRBV7-3, the J call TRBJ2-2; 13 bases fit TRBD2. This CDR3 has 17 residues. Looked up from germline, CDR1 is SGHTA and CDR2 is FQGTGA. Germline trimming cut 5 bases from V and 0 bases from J; bases unmatched to any gene: 3. This CDR3 is CASSVGLAGTNTGELFF. The CDR3, as DNA: TGTGCCAGCAGCGTGGGACTAGCGGGAACGAACACCGGGGAGCTGTTTTTT.

This chain connects TRBV4-3 to TRBJ2-7; no definite D call. V dropped 4 bases and J dropped 0 bases, with 10 bases sitting between them. Germline CDR1 LGHNA, CDR2 YSLEER. This CDR3 comprises 14 residues. The CDR3 here is CASSPDYFSYEQYF. CDR3 nucleotides: TGCGCCAGCAGCCCTGATTACTTCTCCTACGAGCAGTACTTC.

This chain links TRBV7-9 with TRBJ2-7; maybe TRBD1 (5 bases). Per germline, CDR1 SEHNR and CDR2 FQNEAQ (reference sequence). V was pared by 5 bases and J by 7 bases, with 9 bases between. This CDR3 contains 11 residues. The CDR3 DNA is TGTGCCAGCAGCGTGGGGCCAGAGCAGTACTTC. Residues: CASSVGPEQYF.

This chain joins TRBV18 and TRBJ2-3; 10 nucleotides match TRBD2. The germline CDR1 and CDR2 sequences are KGHSH and LQKENI. Unmatched junction bases numbered 5, after V lost 3 bases and J lost 2 bases. The CDR3 is 16 amino acids. DNA of the CDR3: TGTGCCAGCTCACCCGGACTAGCGGAGGTCACAGATACGCAGTATTTT. It translates to CASSPGLAEVTDTQYF. The complete variable domain, with remaining parts taken from reference TRBV18 and TRBJ2-3, reads NAGVMQNPRHLVRRRGQEARLRCSPMKGHSHVYWYRQLPEEGLKFMVYLQKENIIDESGMPKERFSAEFPKEGPSILRIQQVVRGDSAAYFCASSPGLAEVTDTQYFGPGTRLTVL.